Described below is a single T cell receptor (beta chain) sequence and its context. Its antigen specificity is not known. Per-base quality was not reported, and no clone a single base away is much larger than it. TCRbeta CDR3 regions were amplified from genomic DNA using the immunoSEQ Assay, a bias-controlled multiplex PCR. The original pipeline was this. Nucleated cell counts per sample were estimated from amplification of reference gene primers within the assay. To quantify the absolute abundance of each unique TCRbeta CDR3 rearrangement, sequence reads were collapsed and filtered. For each sample, productive Simpson clonality was calculated by taking the square root of Simpson's diversity index across productive rearrangements. TCRdb's version of the immuneACCESS table is confined to in-frame rearrangements and falls short of the full clone set. An unresolved V gene accounts for under half of the shortfall where checked; the remainder is of unknown origin. That table gives V, J and clone size, and the DNA gave D and trimming. This sample gives 110,000 to 150,000 clones in total; 82% of them show up just once. Around 4% of the sample rests with the top ten.

The sample is drawn from a study of blood T cell repertoires in COVID-19 (dated by TCRdb to 2018 to 2020). Regarding the study in general: The collaborator samples originated in the United States, Italy and Spain and spanned the acute and convalescent phases of COVID-19. The prospective study material was composed of cDNA or gDNA derived from T cells, B-cell-depleted T cells, or PBMCs. Deeply sampled blood TCRbeta repertoires from subjects exposed to, actively infected with, or recovered from COVID-19 were included in the dataset. A freely available public database, intended as a resource for researchers studying the immune response to SARS-CoV-2, is where the repertoires were released. The samples were drawn from two sources: the first 160 participants of the ongoing ImmuneRACE study, and 1,200 or so subjects contributed by 6 global collaborators. Nearly every sample came with metadata listing a de-identified subject ID, COVID-19 status, age in years and sex. Where HLA class I and class II types were available, the types were taken from metadata supplied by the sample provider, not from assay-based typing. What the authors observed across the whole study: The amount of clinical and demographic metadata varied by source and participant and was provided uncurated.

V lost 4 bases and J lost 3 bases, and the count of bases not matched to a germline gene is 5. CDR1 and CDR2 are drawn from the germline V gene (reference sequence): GTSNPN, SVGIG. The CDR3 contains 14 residues, cysteine and phenylalanine counted. CDR3 DNA is the only sequence kept; it has 42 bases, read in frame from the first base. The collaborating institutions used their own protocols to collect whole blood in K2EDTA tubes. For TCRbeta analysis, collaborators shipped samples as frozen whole blood, isolated PBMCs, or DNA extracted from either of those sample types. The chain employs TRBV30 and TRBJ1-4; 7 central nucleotides agree with TRBD1. The TCR originated in a woman of 80 years or more with acute or convalescent COVID-19. The sequenced material came from peripheral blood. The DNA is as follows: TGTGCCTGGAATCTTGGGACAGCTAATGAAAAACTGTTTTTT. Its protein reads: CAWNLGTANEKLFF.